The 8 T cell receptor beta chains listed next were all sequenced from one sample in a study of PD-1 blockade in classical Hodgkin lymphoma. The time point denotes: cycle 4 day 1 (C4D1), after 6 weeks of nivolumab. Each of the patients experienced relapse following autologous stem cell transplantation, and their brentuximab vedotin exposure differed. From thawed PBMCs, CD4+ T cells were purified using magnetic negative selection. The method was immunoSEQ multiplex PCR; TCRdb's version includes in-frame clones alone and lacks a portion of them. This sample carries tens of thousands of clones, approximately 85% of them seen once, and the ten largest clones take over 2%. The specimen comprised CD4+ T cells from blood, sampled before the fourth cycle of nivolumab. The receptor source for this set is a human donor with classical Hodgkin lymphoma.

J is TRBJ2-5 and V is TRBV2; TRBD1 matches at 9 bases. This CDR3 spans 16 amino acids. Germline V lookup: CDR1 SNHLY, CDR2 FYNNEI. V lost 4 bases, J lost 4 bases, and 10 bases stayed unmatched. CDR3 sequence: CASSAEKGQGRETQYF. DNA for the CDR3: TGTGCCAGCAGTGCGGAGAAGGGACAGGGCAGAGAGACCCAGTACTTC.

V and J are TRBV6-6 and TRBJ1-2, with 8 bases lining up with TRBD1. The V and J ends lost 6 bases and 4 bases, in that order; junction bases with no gene match: 4. The length of the CDR3 is 13 residues. Germline V lookup: CDR1 MNHNY, CDR2 SVGAGI (reference sequence). The CDR3 sequence: CASSAGGGYGYTF. DNA of the CDR3: TGTGCCAGCAGCGCAGGGGGCGGCTATGGCTACACCTTC.

The chain combines TRBV19 with TRBJ2-7; 9 bases are a match to TRBD2. The CDR3 runs 16 residues. Germline CDR1 and CDR2: LNHDA and SQIVND (reference sequence). J lost 0 bases, V lost 1 base, and 4 bases had no gene match. The CDR3 nucleotides are TGTGCCAGTAGTATAGCGGGGCGGGAGGGCTCCTACGAGCAGTACTTC. Its protein is CASSIAGREGSYEQYF. Combining the CDR3 with reference TRBV19 and TRBJ2-7 gives the whole variable domain DGGITQSPKYLFRKEGQNVTLSCEQNLNHDAMYWYRQDPGQGLRLIYYSQIVNDFQKGDIAEGYSVSREKKESFPLTVTSAQKNPTAFYLCASSIAGREGSYEQYFGPGTRLTVT.

The genes are TRBV6-6 and TRBJ1-4, with 7 positions matching TRBD1. The CDR3 totals 14 residues. V shed 5 bases and J 2 bases; nucleotides not matched to a gene: 2. CDR1 is MNHNY, CDR2 SVGAGI, per germline (reference sequence). The CDR3 is CASSTQGTNEKLFF. CDR3 nucleotides: TGTGCCAGCAGTACACAGGGGACTAATGAAAAACTGTTTTTT.

J is TRBJ2-2 and V is TRBV5-6, with D unresolved. Deletions cut 3 bases from V and 6 bases from J, with 6 bases between. The germline V gene has CDR1 SGHDT and CDR2 YYEEEE. This CDR3 comprises 12 residues. The DNA for the CDR3 is TGTGCCAGCAGCTCCCCCCCCGGGGAGCTGTTTTTT. It translates to CASSSPPGELFF.

In its sample, this clone was seen once. V is TRBV5-1 and J is TRBJ2-3, with 7 positions matching TRBD1. V trimming: 5 bases; J trimming: 2 bases; junction bases outside the gene matches: 8. The CDR3 has 15 amino acids. Per germline, CDR1 SGHRS and CDR2 YFSETQ. This CDR3 is CASRSNTGDTDTQYF. The CDR3 coding sequence is TGCGCCAGCAGGTCAAATACAGGGGACACAGATACGCAGTATTTT.

This clone has a single count. This sequence joins TRBV27 and TRBJ2-5, with 8 bases lining up with TRBD1. The J call may be wrong; the DNA end is better matched by TRBJ2-7. Per germline, CDR1 MNHEY and CDR2 SMNVEV (reference sequence). This CDR3 spans 15 amino acids. This chain's CDR3 is CASSIRQGSLYEQYF. The CDR3 region has the DNA TGTGCCAGCAGTATCCGACAGGGGAGTCTATACGAGCAGTACTTC.

Only a few counts were recorded for this clone. V usage is TRBV2 and J usage is TRBJ2-5, with D perhaps matching TRBD1 (6 bases). V was cut by 9 bases and J by 0 bases, with 11 bases left in between. Germline CDR1 SNHLY, CDR2 FYNNEI. The CDR3 length is 13 residues. Here the CDR3 DNA reads TGTGCCAGTGACAGGAGACACCAAGAGACCCAGTACTTC. Protein product: CASDRRHQETQYF. Together with reference TRBV2 and TRBJ2-5, the CDR3 gives the full variable domain: EPEVTQTPSHQVTQMGQEVILRCVPISNHLYFYWYRQILGQKVEFLVSFYNNEISEKSEIFDDQFSVERPDGSNFTLKIRSTKLEDSAMYFCASDRRHQETQYFGPGTRLLVL.